One sample yielded the 25 T cell receptor beta chains listed below, sequenced in a study of T cell responses to AZD1222 COVID-19 vaccine. Assay: immunoSEQ multiplex PCR; the TCRdb copy retains only in-frame clones and omits some. Among some 130,000 clones listed, approximately 90% were seen once. The material was peripheral blood, obtained on day 0 of AZD1222 vaccination. The receptors originated from an adult in good health.

This chain uses TRBV7-8 with TRBJ1-1; D is unclear. V gave up 1 base and J gave up 4 bases, with 13 bases separating them. Germline CDR1 reads SGHVS; CDR2 reads FQNEAQ. The CDR3 loop spans 15 amino acids. The CDR3 region has the DNA TGTGCCAGCAGCTTAGTAACCCGCGGTGGCACTGAAGCTTTCTTT. Residues: CASSLVTRGGTEAFF.

The rearrangement uses TRBV30 and TRBJ1-6; D is ambiguous. The germline V gene encodes CDR1 GTSNPN and CDR2 SVGIG (reference sequence). The CDR3 loop spans 12 amino acids. V gave up 1 base and J gave up 8 bases, with 6 bases separating them. The CDR3 nucleotides are TGTGCCTGGAGTGGGAAGGATTCACCCCTCCACTTT. Its protein product is CAWSGKDSPLHF.

This sequence joins TRBV2 and TRBJ1-5; a weak D match, TRBD1 (6 bases). Germline assignment: CDR1 SNHLY and CDR2 FYNNEI. This CDR3 is built from 12 residues. Trimming removed 6 bases at V and 7 bases at J, with 10 bases between. Here the CDR3 DNA reads TGTGCCAGCAGGGACAGTCAGCAGCCCCAGCATTTT. Amino acids: CASRDSQQPQHF. Together with reference TRBV2 and TRBJ1-5, the CDR3 gives the full variable domain: EPEVTQTPSHQVTQMGQEVILRCVPISNHLYFYWYRQILGQKVEFLVSFYNNEISEKSEIFDDQFSVERPDGSNFTLKIRSTKLEDSAMYFCASRDSQQPQHFGDGTRLSIL.

The V gene is TRBV12-5, the J gene TRBJ2-2; 10 bases are a match to TRBD1. The CDR3 is 18 amino acids. V lost 3 bases, J lost 1 base, and 8 bases stayed unmatched. Germline V gene data show CDR1 as LGHNT and CDR2 as FRNRAP. CDR3 residues: CASGFGQGDWGNTGELFF. The CDR3, as DNA: TGTGCTAGTGGTTTCGGACAGGGGGATTGGGGGAACACCGGGGAGCTGTTTTTT.

The J gene is TRBJ1-2, the V gene TRBV7-9, with D tentatively TRBD1 (5 bases). The CDR3 runs to 14 residues. The germline gives CDR1 SEHNR, CDR2 FQNEAQ (reference sequence). Trimming removed 5 bases at V and 4 bases at J, with 14 bases between. DNA of the CDR3: TGTGCCAGCAGCCGGACGGGGGACCCCTATGGCTACACCTTC. This encodes CASSRTGDPYGYTF.

The chain carries TRBV29-1 and TRBJ1-1; 10 nucleotides align to TRBD1. The CDR3 spans 14 residues. The germline gives CDR1 SQVTM, CDR2 ANQGSEA. Losses at the gene ends were 5 bases for V and 4 bases for J; bases not matched to a gene: 7. CDR3 in amino acids: CSVLGTGAATEAFF. The CDR3 coding sequence is TGCAGCGTTTTGGGGACAGGGGCGGCCACTGAAGCTTTCTTT.

The V gene is TRBV6-5, the J gene TRBJ2-7; D could derive from TRBD1 or TRBD2 (5 bases each). Germline V gene data show CDR1 as MNHEY and CDR2 as SVGAGI. The CDR3 contains 13 residues. V lost 0 bases to trimming and J lost 4 bases, with 7 bases between them. CDR3 sequence: CASSYSRGYEQYF. Here the CDR3 DNA reads TGTGCCAGCAGTTACTCGAGGGGATACGAGCAGTACTTC.

V and J are TRBV6-5 and TRBJ2-7, with a tentative D call TRBD2 (5 bases). The V gene's germline CDR1 is MNHEY and CDR2 SVGAGI. This CDR3 is built from 15 residues. Trimming removed 2 bases at V and 1 base at J, with 12 bases between. The CDR3 loop is CASSYLEGRSYEQYF. In DNA, the CDR3 is TGTGCCAGCAGTTACCTAGAAGGGAGATCCTACGAGCAGTACTTC.

The V call is TRBV19, the J call TRBJ1-4, with 7 bases identical to TRBD1. The V segment lost 6 bases and the J segment 4 bases; nucleotides outside the gene matches: 8. In germline, CDR1 is LNHDA, CDR2 SQIVND (reference sequence). The CDR3 is made up of 15 amino acids. The CDR3 coding sequence is TGTGCCAGTAGCCGGTCAGGGGGGTATAATGAAAAACTGTTTTTT. Protein sequence: CASSRSGGYNEKLFF.

This rearrangement joins TRBV19 to TRBJ2-1, with 11 bases that match TRBD2. Germline CDR1 LNHDA, CDR2 SQIVND (reference sequence). This CDR3 comprises 23 residues. V was pared by 5 bases and J by 3 bases, with 27 bases of the junction left unmatched. This chain's CDR3 is CASSVGLSGGAPGLKNFYNEQFF. CDR3 nucleotides: TGTGCCAGTAGTGTAGGCCTTAGCGGGGGGGCCCCTGGATTGAAGAATTTCTACAATGAGCAGTTCTTC.

V is TRBV9 and J is TRBJ1-5, with D unclear. Germline CDR1 reads SGDLS; CDR2 reads YYNGEE. Trimming stripped 5 bases from V and 7 bases from J, with 13 bases between. This CDR3 is 13 amino acids long. CDR3: CASSETYGQPQHF. The DNA for the CDR3 is TGTGCCAGCAGTGAGACTTACGGACAGCCCCAGCATTTT.

The chain joins TRBV11-2 to TRBJ2-7, with TRBD2 matching 8 bases. V gave up 2 bases and J gave up 2 bases; unmatched junction bases: 14. There are 18 residues in the CDR3. Germline loops: CDR1 SGHAT, CDR2 FQNNGV. In DNA form, the CDR3 reads TGTGCCAGCAGCTTACCCTCTGCGGGAGGCCCTCTAGCCTACGAGCAGTACTTC. Translating it yields CASSLPSAGGPLAYEQYF. The full variable domain, in which reference TRBV11-2 and TRBJ2-7 provide the parts outside the CDR3, is EAGVAQSPRYKIIEKRQSVAFWCNPISGHATLYWYQQILGQGPKLLIQFQNNGVVDDSQLPKDRFSAERLKGVDSTLKIQPAKLEDSAVYLCASSLPSAGGPLAYEQYFGPGTRLTVT.

This clone was observed a single time. The V call is TRBV6-5, the J call TRBJ1-1; D possibly corresponds to TRBD1 (5 bases). CDR3 size: 15 residues. The V gene's germline CDR1 is MNHEY and CDR2 SVGAGI. The ends were cut back, 7 bases at V and 0 bases at J, with 15 bases in the middle. CDR3 DNA sequence: TGTGCCAGCATCCATATGGAGGGGATGAACACTGAAGCTTTCTTT. Protein sequence: CASIHMEGMNTEAFF.

The CDR3 DNA is TGCAGTGCTCCCGACAGCCCTGAAGCTTTCTTT. Translation gives CSAPDSPEAFF. The chain is built from TRBV20-1 and TRBJ1-1; D possibly corresponds to TRBD1 (5 bases). The CDR3 runs to 11 residues. From germline, CDR1 is DFQATT and CDR2 SNEGSKA (reference sequence). V was shortened by 5 bases and J by 6 bases, with 10 bases between the two germline ends.

This clone has just one count. The chain employs TRBV9 and TRBJ2-1; 8 bases agree with TRBD2. V trimming: 0 bases; J trimming: 4 bases; junction bases outside the gene matches: 3. The CDR3 consists of 15 residues. Germline CDR1 is SGDLS and CDR2 is YYNGEE. This chain's CDR3 is CASSVALADYNEQFF. For the CDR3, the DNA is TGTGCCAGCAGCGTAGCACTAGCGGATTACAATGAGCAGTTCTTC.

The CDR3 bases are TGTGCCACCAGCACGCGGCCCTCCGGGGGCTACACCTTC. Translated, it gives CATSTRPSGGYTF. J is TRBJ1-2 and V is TRBV15; D is unclear. Germline V gives CDR1 LNHNV, CDR2 YYDKDF (reference sequence). V lost 4 bases to trimming and J lost 8 bases, with 14 bases between them. This CDR3 region has 13 residues. The full variable domain, rest sourced from reference TRBV15 and TRBJ1-2, is DAMVIQNPRYQVTQFGKPVTLSCSQTLNHNVMYWYQQKSSQAPKLLFHYYDKDFNNEADTPDNFQSRRPNTSFCFLDIRSPGLGDTAMYLCATSTRPSGGYTFGSGTRLTVV.

In this sample, this clone turned up once. Sequence at one end of the junction differs from germline and may be a read error. This rearrangement joins TRBV6-1 to TRBJ1-2; D is unclear. The CDR3 covers 14 residues. Germline loops: CDR1 MNHNS, CDR2 SASEGT. The CDR3 bases are TGTGCCAGCAGAGAAGGGTTAAAGACGGATGGCTACACCTTC. Protein sequence: CASREGLKTDGYTF.

This chain joins TRBV6-4 and TRBJ2-1, with D possibly being TRBD1 or TRBD2 (5 bases each). Germline V CDR1 and CDR2: MRHNA, SNTAGT. Trimming stripped 3 bases from V and 15 bases from J, with 24 bases between. This CDR3 is 15 amino acids long. The DNA of the CDR3 is TGTGCCAGCAGTGAGGTCCGTCTAGTCGGGACCCACTCGTTCTTC. As protein: CASSEVRLVGTHSFF.

The rearrangement links TRBV5-8 to TRBJ2-3; D may be TRBD1 or TRBD2 (6 bases each). With 0 bases removed from V and 3 bases from J, the gap between germline ends came to 11 bases. Germline CDR1 and CDR2: SGHTS and YDEGEE. The CDR3 runs 15 residues. CDR3 sequence: CASSLDRRGTDTQYF. The DNA for the CDR3 is TGTGCCAGCAGCTTGGACAGGAGGGGGACAGATACGCAGTATTTT.

The V gene is TRBV16, the J gene TRBJ1-1; 7 bases agree with TRBD1. Losses at the gene ends were 0 bases for V and 2 bases for J; bases not matched to a gene: 9. Germline V CDR1 and CDR2: KGHSY, FQNENV. The CDR3 runs to 17 residues. Here the CDR3 reads CASSQSTGLRANTEAFF. Here the CDR3 DNA reads TGTGCCAGCAGCCAATCGACAGGGCTGCGGGCTAACACTGAAGCTTTCTTT.

This sequence joins TRBV18 and TRBJ1-1, with D unclear. V was pared by 6 bases and J by 1 base, with 18 bases between. The CDR3 loop spans 16 amino acids. CDR1 and CDR2 from the germline V gene are KGHSH and LQKENI. CDR3 protein: CASSKGTWLENTEAFF. The CDR3 DNA reads as TGTGCCAGCTCCAAGGGTACCTGGCTTGAGAACACTGAAGCTTTCTTT.

The DNA for the CDR3 is TGTGCCAGCAGCCAAGGGGAGACAGGGGGTGAGCAGTACTTC. This codes for CASSQGETGGEQYF. The chain combines TRBV3-1 (or the pseudogene TRBV3-2) with TRBJ2-7; TRBD1 agrees at 9 bases. Losses at the gene ends were 1 base for V and 7 bases for J; bases not matched to a gene: 5. Germline lookup yields CDR1 LGHDT and CDR2 YNNKEL (reference sequence). The CDR3 length is 14 residues.

Concerning this clone: The limits of the CDR3 on the DNA are not certain, so only TCRdb's listed CDR3 is given. The chain couples TRBV10-3 to TRBJ2-3. The CDR3 length equals 16 residues, ends included. Germline CDR1 is ENHRY and CDR2 is SYGVKD. The CDR3 protein is CAISGSSGPSRDTQYF.

The J gene is TRBJ2-7, the V gene TRBV28; 12 positions agree with TRBD2. The CDR3 covers 17 residues. Trimming at V came to 7 bases and at J to 5 bases, leaving 15 bases not matched to a gene. Germline V gene sequence: CDR1 MDHEN, CDR2 SYDVKM. The CDR3 region has the DNA TGTGCCAGCATTGCAGGGGGCCTAGCGGGAGGGCGGAACGAGCAGTACTTC. It is translated as CASIAGGLAGGRNEQYF.

The chain employs TRBV7-2 and TRBJ2-3; 12 bases align to TRBD2. The CDR3 spans 19 residues. Germline values: CDR1 SGHTA, CDR2 FQGNSA. Trimming cost V 4 bases and J 2 bases; bases outside gene matches: 13. The CDR3: CASSSNPGLAGSFTDTQYF. As DNA, the CDR3 is TGTGCCAGCAGCTCCAATCCAGGACTAGCGGGGAGCTTCACAGATACGCAGTATTTT.